These 24 T cell receptor beta chains came from one sample sequenced in a study of early T cells in non-severe SARS-CoV-2 infection. TCRdb re-called the 5' RACE reads through MiXCR, storing one row per CDR3 protein. The data show 55,000 to 75,000 distinct CDR3 sequences, approximately 6.1% seen once. The source material was whole blood, sampled at baseline. These receptors all come from an adult who was a healthcare worker with PCR-confirmed SARS-CoV-2 infection or an uninfected control (not recorded which).

This clonotype appeared a few times. The rearrangement joins TRBV7-9 to TRBJ2-1, with D unclear. Germline CDR1 reads SEHNR; CDR2 reads FQNEAQ (reference sequence). Deletions cut 1 base from V and 12 bases from J, with 10 bases between. The CDR3 is 12 residues long. CDR3 region: CASSLDVDWQFF. The DNA for the CDR3 is TGTGCCAGCAGCTTAGATGTAGACTGGCAGTTCTTC.

This clonotype was found a few times. J is TRBJ2-5 and V is TRBV7-9, with a weak D call TRBD2 (5 bases). The CDR3 covers 15 residues. V lost 2 bases and J 4 bases, leaving 14 bases between the germline ends. The germline V gene has CDR1 SEHNR and CDR2 FQNEAQ (reference sequence). The CDR3 protein is CASSLTASIRETQYF. The CDR3 nucleotides read TGTGCCAGCAGCTTAACTGCTAGCATCCGAGAGACCCAGTACTTC.

This clonotype was counted ten times or more. This sequence joins TRBV4-2 and TRBJ1-4; D uncertain. Germline CDR1 reads LGHNA; CDR2 reads YNFKEQ. The CDR3 is made up of 18 amino acids. Trimming removed 2 bases from V and 6 bases from J, with 22 bases in between. The CDR3 reads CASSQPDSFVRRDEKLFF. The DNA for the CDR3 is TGTGCCAGCAGCCAACCCGATTCCTTCGTGAGGAGGGATGAAAAACTGTTTTTT.

This clonotype was counted at least ten times. The chain has TRBV7-9 and TRBJ2-1; 9 nucleotides agree with TRBD1. Germline assignment: CDR1 SEHNR and CDR2 FQNEAQ (reference sequence). The CDR3 contains 17 residues. V dropped 5 bases and J dropped 4; count of bases not matched to a gene: 12. The CDR3 DNA follows: TGTGCCAGCAGCCGAGAGGGTGGGACAGGGAGTTACAATGAGCAGTTCTTC. It encodes CASSREGGTGSYNEQFF.

There are many counts of this clonotype. The chain uses TRBV7-9 and TRBJ1-5; tentatively, D is TRBD1 (5 bases). CDR3 size: 16 residues. The V gene's germline CDR1 is SEHNR and CDR2 FQNEAQ (reference sequence). Trimming removed 2 bases from V and 0 bases from J, with 11 bases in between. CDR3 protein: CASSLTGYNSNQPQHF. CDR3 coding DNA: TGTGCCAGCAGCTTAACAGGCTACAATAGCAATCAGCCCCAGCATTTT.

This clonotype was seen at least ten times. The rearrangement links TRBV24-1 to TRBJ2-5; 15 bases agree with TRBD2. V shed 4 bases and J 2 bases; nucleotides not matched to a gene: 7. The CDR3 covers 18 residues. Germline CDR1 and CDR2: KGHDR and SFDVKD. CDR3 nucleotide sequence: TGTGCCACCAGTGACCCGGGACTAGCGGGAGGCCTTCAAGAGACCCAGTACTTC. Its protein product is CATSDPGLAGGLQETQYF.

This clonotype was seen ten or more times. V is TRBV12-5 and J is TRBJ2-5; D ambiguous. The V gene lost 3 bases and the J gene lost 4 bases, with 9 bases spanning the gap. Germline CDR1 and CDR2: LGHNT and FRNRAP. This CDR3 region has 13 residues. The CDR3, as DNA: TGTGCTAGTGGTTTTGACCGAGGAGAGACCCAGTACTTC. Translated, it gives CASGFDRGETQYF.

There are many counts of this clonotype. The chain carries TRBV25-1 and TRBJ1-1, with D perhaps TRBD1 (5 bases). Per germline, CDR1 MGHDK and CDR2 SYGVNS. CDR3 length equals 16 residues. V lost 8 bases and J lost 8, with 27 bases in between. CDR3 coding DNA: TGTGCCAGCGAGCCCTTTCTCTTGGGGGGAGTGACAGAAGCTTTCTTT. This translates into CASEPFLLGGVTEAFF. Filled out from reference TRBV25-1 and TRBJ1-1, the complete variable domain reads EADIYQTPRYLVIGTGKKITLECSQTMGHDKMYWYQQDPGMELHLIHYSYGVNSTEKGDLSSESTVSRIRTEHFPLTLESARPSHTSQYLCASEPFLLGGVTEAFFGQGTRLTVV.

This clonotype has ten or more counts. The chain carries TRBV9 and TRBJ1-3, with 7 bases identical to TRBD1. The length of the CDR3 is 17 residues. V lost 3 bases, J lost 2 bases, and 11 bases stayed unmatched. Germline V gene data show CDR1 as SGDLS and CDR2 as YYNGEE. The CDR3 DNA reads as TGTGCCAGCAGCGCAATCACCCAAGGGGGCCCTGGAAACACCATATATTTT. Amino acid sequence: CASSAITQGGPGNTIYF.

The J gene is TRBJ2-1, the V gene TRBV5-4, with D uncertain. Trimming stripped 0 bases from V and 12 bases from J, with 13 bases between. The CDR3 length is 13 residues. Germline CDR1 reads SGHNT; CDR2 reads YYREEE (reference sequence). In DNA, the CDR3 is TGTGCCAGCAGCTTGGACGGTTTGACTGGGCAGTTCTTC. This translates into CASSLDGLTGQFF. The full variable domain, in which reference TRBV5-4 and TRBJ2-1 provide the parts outside the CDR3, is ETGVTQSPTHLIKTRGQQVTLRCSSQSGHNTVSWYQQALGQGPQFIFQYYREEENGRGNFPPRFSGLQFPNYSSELNVNALELDDSALYLCASSLDGLTGQFFGPGTRLTVL.

This clonotype was recorded many times. The chain carries TRBV12-3 or TRBV12-4 and TRBJ1-5; TRBD1 matches at 9 bases. This CDR3 is 16 amino acids long. J was trimmed by 3 bases and V by 6 bases; bases with no gene match: 9. The CDR3 loop is CASSLGQGPSNQPQHF. CDR3 DNA: TGTGCCAGCAGCTTGGGACAGGGCCCCTCCAATCAGCCCCAGCATTTT.

The rearrangement uses TRBV3-1 and TRBJ2-2; D call uncertain. Germline V CDR1 and CDR2: LGHDT, YNNKEL (reference sequence). This CDR3 spans 15 amino acids. V was trimmed by 3 bases and J by 5 bases, leaving 13 bases between them. CDR3 loop: CASSQGPARTGELFF. The CDR3 DNA reads as TGTGCCAGCAGCCAGGGCCCTGCCAGGACCGGGGAGCTGTTTTTT.

The chain recombines TRBV25-1 with TRBJ1-1; TRBD1 is a possible D gene (6 bases). This CDR3 spans 14 amino acids. CDR1 is MGHDK and CDR2 is SYGVNS in the germline V gene. V lost 2 bases to trimming and J lost 9 bases, with 16 bases between them. The CDR3 coding sequence is TGTGCCAGCAGTGAAATACAGGAAGGGGGTAAAGCTTTCTTT. Protein product: CASSEIQEGGKAFF.

The CDR3 DNA sequence: TGCAGTGGATCGACGGACAGGGGGGCCGGGGAGCTGTTTTTT. It yields the protein CSGSTDRGAGELFF. V gene TRBV20-1 combines with J gene TRBJ2-2; 10 nucleotides line up with TRBD1. Germline CDR1 and CDR2: DFQATT and SNEGSKA (reference sequence). V lost 7 bases to trimming and J lost 6 bases; unmatched junction nucleotides: 8. The CDR3 is 14 residues long.

This clonotype was seen many times. The chain uses TRBV4-2 and TRBJ2-3; tentatively, D is TRBD2 (5 bases). The germline gives CDR1 LGHNA, CDR2 YNFKEQ. The CDR3 is 16 amino acids. Trimming took 3 bases from V and 2 from J, leaving 15 bases between them. The CDR3 DNA reads TGTGCCAGCAGCCATCCCGAAGGACTGTCCACAGATACGCAGTATTTT. Its translation is CASSHPEGLSTDTQYF.

This clonotype was recorded at least ten times. This sequence joins TRBV19 and TRBJ2-5, with D unresolved. The CDR3 runs 14 residues. The V gene's germline CDR1 is LNHDA and CDR2 SQIVND (reference sequence). Trimming took 7 bases from V and 6 from J, leaving 18 bases between them. The CDR3: CASTNYSVSQTQYF. CDR3 coding DNA: TGTGCCAGTACCAACTACTCGGTCTCGCAGACCCAGTACTTC.

The chain joins TRBV20-1 to TRBJ2-1; 9 bases align to TRBD2. V shed 1 base and J 5 bases; nucleotides not matched to a gene: 21. The CDR3 covers 20 residues. Germline values: CDR1 DFQATT, CDR2 SNEGSKA (reference sequence). The CDR3 protein is CSARAGAGGPMVRGNNEQFF. The CDR3 DNA is TGCAGTGCTAGAGCCGGGGCGGGAGGGCCAATGGTTCGAGGTAACAATGAGCAGTTCTTC.

This clonotype was seen ten or more times. The gene calls are TRBV12-3 or TRBV12-4 and TRBJ1-2; D is possibly TRBD1 (5 bases). V was trimmed by 6 bases and J by 4 bases, leaving 12 bases between them. This CDR3 region has 13 residues. CDR3 sequence: CASSPQGSYGYTF. The DNA of the CDR3 is TGTGCCAGCAGCCCCCAGGGAAGCTATGGCTACACCTTC.

In its sample, this clonotype was seen a few times. This sequence joins TRBV27 and TRBJ1-2; D is uncertain. Germline values: CDR1 MNHEY, CDR2 SMNVEV (reference sequence). This CDR3 has 14 amino acids. V lost 1 base, J lost 8 bases, and 14 bases lay in between. The CDR3 is CASSLYGTPEGYTF. For the CDR3, the DNA is TGTGCCAGCAGTTTATACGGTACCCCCGAGGGCTACACCTTC.

The chain couples TRBV18 to TRBJ2-1, with 7 bases matching TRBD2. The germline V gene has CDR1 KGHSH and CDR2 LQKENI. The CDR3 consists of 15 residues. Unmatched junction bases numbered 10, after V lost 6 bases and J lost 5 bases. The CDR3 sequence is CASSSAGTTHNEQFF. CDR3 nucleotide sequence: TGTGCCAGCTCCAGCGCCGGGACTACCCACAATGAGCAGTTCTTC. The full variable domain, rest sourced from reference TRBV18 and TRBJ2-1, is NAGVMQNPRHLVRRRGQEARLRCSPMKGHSHVYWYRQLPEEGLKFMVYLQKENIIDESGMPKERFSAEFPKEGPSILRIQQVVRGDSAAYFCASSSAGTTHNEQFFGPGTRLTVL.

This clonotype was observed many times. V usage is TRBV6-2 or TRBV6-3 and J usage is TRBJ2-1; TRBD1 might be the D (5 bases). Trimming pared 7 bases from V and 2 bases from J, leaving 9 bases between. Germline CDR1 is MNHEY and CDR2 is SVGEGT. The CDR3 extends over 13 amino acids. This chain's CDR3 is CASTGSTYNEQFF. As DNA, the CDR3 is TGTGCCAGCACAGGGTCGACCTACAATGAGCAGTTCTTC.

A few counts support this clonotype. The chain has TRBV7-9 and TRBJ2-3; 9 nucleotides line up with TRBD2. Germline values: CDR1 SEHNR, CDR2 FQNEAQ (reference sequence). Germline trimming cut 2 bases from V and 1 base from J; bases unmatched to any gene: 7. The CDR3 covers 17 residues. This CDR3 is CASSLYSRGRGTDTQYF. CDR3 DNA: TGTGCCAGCAGCTTATACTCGCGCGGGAGGGGCACAGATACGCAGTATTTT.

This sequence joins TRBV6-5 and TRBJ1-3; D unclear. Trimming pared 5 bases from V and 0 bases from J, leaving 5 bases between. CDR1 and CDR2 from the germline V gene are MNHEY and SVGAGI. The CDR3 loop spans 13 amino acids. CDR3 protein: CASSDNSGNTIYF. The CDR3 nucleotides read TGTGCCAGCAGTGACAACTCTGGAAACACCATATATTTT.

V and J are TRBV9 and TRBJ1-1; possible D gene TRBD1, 5 bases. CDR1 and CDR2 (germline): SGDLS, YYNGEE. The V and J ends lost 1 base and 3 bases respectively, with 10 bases between them. This CDR3 region has 14 residues. The chain's CDR3 is CASSVHPRDTEAFF. In DNA, the CDR3 is TGTGCCAGCAGCGTACATCCCAGGGACACTGAAGCTTTCTTT.